This is a list of T cell receptor beta chains from one sample in a study of cytomegalovirus exposure and HLA in healthy donors. Assay used: immunoSEQ multiplex PCR; TCRdb lists only in-frame clones, some missing. Listed are tens of thousands of clones; approximately 15% falls within the top ten. Source material: PBMCs. These receptors came from a male donor in good health and CMV-seropositive. Both conserved end residues are part of each CDR3. A D gene is named only where the DNA matches it firmly.

TRBD1	TRBV6-1	TRBJ2-7	TGTGCCAGCAGTGCCTTGACAGGGGGCAAGTACGAGCAGTACTTC	CASSALTGGKYEQYF
TRBD2	TRBV29-1	TRBJ2-3	TGCAGCGGCGAGAAGGGACTAGCGGGGGGGCCGCAGTATTTT	CSGEKGLAGGPQYF
NA	TRBV4-2	TRBJ1-5	TGTGCCAGCAGCCAAGATATGAGGGTGCAGTACGACAATCAGCCCCAGCATTTT	CASSQDMRVQYDNQPQHF
TRBD1	TRBV14	TRBJ1-5	TGTGCCAGCAGCCAGACAGGGGGCAGTCAGCCCCAGCATTTT	CASSQTGGSQPQHF
TRBD1	TRBV30	TRBJ2-1	TGTGCCTGGGGCCCGACAGGGAACGACAATGAGCAGTTCTTC	CAWGPTGNDNEQFF
NA	TRBV5-1	TRBJ2-3	TGCGCCAGCAGCTTGTCGGTGAGGTCTAGCACAGATACGCAGTATTTT	CASSLSVRSSTDTQYF
TRBD1	TRBV7-6	TRBJ1-2	TGTGCCAGCAGCTTCTCTGACAGGGGTTATGGCTACACCTTC	CASSFSDRGYGYTF
NA	TRBV19	TRBJ2-2	TGTGCCAGTAGTATAGCGAGGGGGAAGCTGTTTTTT	CASSIARGKLFF
TRBD2	TRBV28	TRBJ2-7	TGTGCCAGCATCCCCCAGGGGGGCGGGAGGGCCTCTTTTGGTTCCTACGAGCAGTACTTC	CASIPQGGGRASFGSYEQYF
TRBD2	TRBV18	TRBJ2-7	TGTGCCAGCTCACCATCAAGCGGGAGCTACGAGCAGTACTTC	CASSPSSGSYEQYF
TRBD1	TRBV6-1	TRBJ1-1	TGTGCCAGCAGCCTGGACAGGGTTAAAACTGAAGCTTTCTTT	CASSLDRVKTEAFF
TRBD1	TRBV29-1	TRBJ2-7	TGCAGCGTTTGGGACAGGGCCTCCTACGAGCAGTACTTC	CSVWDRASYEQYF
TRBD1	TRBV27	TRBJ2-7	TGTGCCAGCAGTCCGCGGGGACAGGGGGTATACGAGCAGTACTTC	CASSPRGQGVYEQYF
NA	TRBV11-2	TRBJ1-2	TGTGCCAGCACCACAGGTGGTGACTATGGCTACACCTTC	CASTTGGDYGYTF
NA	TRBV9	TRBJ1-1	TGTGCCAGCAGCGTAGGGGGGGACACTGAAGCTTTCTTT	CASSVGGDTEAFF
TRBD2	TRBV13	TRBJ2-3	TGTGCCAGCAGCTTGTCCCCGGCGGGAGCACTCACAGATACGCAGTATTTT	CASSLSPAGALTDTQYF
NA	TRBV6-8	TRBJ1-4	TGTGCCAGCAGTGAGGTACCGAGTCTCCTAGTCGACAATGAAAAACTGTTTTTT	CASSEVPSLLVDNEKLFF
TRBD2	TRBV14	TRBJ2-1	TGTGCCAGCAGCCAGGACTGGACTAGCGGGAGAGTTGAGCAGTTCTTC	CASSQDWTSGRVEQFF
NA	TRBV5-1	TRBJ2-5	TGCGCCAGCAGCGCGGCCCCGGCCACTTTGCAAGAGACCCAGTACTTC	CASSAAPATLQETQYF
TRBD1	TRBV27	TRBJ2-1	TGTGCCAGCAGCGGGACAGGGTCTGAGCAGTTCTTC	CASSGTGSEQFF
TRBD2	TRBV6-6	TRBJ2-2	TGTGCCAGCAGTTTGGGACTAGCAATCACCGGGGAGCTGTTTTTT	CASSLGLAITGELFF
NA	TRBV19	TRBJ2-1	TGTGCCAGTAGTGCCCGACAGAGCTCCTACAATGAGCAGTTCTTC	CASSARQSSYNEQFF
TRBD2	TRBV6-5	TRBJ2-3	TGTGCCAGCAGTTACTCCGCGGGGGAGAGAGATACGCAGTATTTT	CASSYSAGERDTQYF
TRBD1	TRBV7-9	TRBJ1-1	TGTGCCGGCCTAAGTCCGGGACAGAATATCATGAACACTGAAGCTTTCTTT	CAGLSPGQNIMNTEAFF
TRBD1	TRBV10-3	TRBJ1-6	TGTGCCAGCCGGCAGGGGGCTTCATCACCCCTCCACTTT	CASRQGASSPLHF